A single sample is the source of the 8 T cell receptor beta chains below, sequenced in a study of T cells in Graves' hyperthyroidism and ophthalmopathy. Amplification targeted TCR beta CDR3 regions from RNA transcripts. A set of HTBI primers served as the primers for a first-round RT-PCR of the TCR CDR3. In TCRdb, the multiplex PCR reads were re-called with MiXCR into one record per CDR3 protein. This table has around 420,000 distinct CDR3 sequences, around 14% appearing once. The sequenced sample consisted of blood. These receptors all come from a woman between 18 and 30 years old with Graves' hyperthyroidism.

The V gene is TRBV29-1, the J gene TRBJ2-5, with D uncertain. CDR1 and CDR2 (germline): SQVTM, ANQGSEA. With 4 bases removed from V and 5 bases from J, the gap between germline ends came to 17 bases. There are 14 residues in the CDR3. The CDR3 DNA reads TGCAGCGTTGCATGGGTGCCGGCGTGGGAGACCCAGTACTTC. As protein: CSVAWVPAWETQYF.

This clonotype was counted ten times or more. For the CDR3, the DNA is TGTGCCAGCAGCCCTCGGAGCCAGGGGAACACCGGGGAGCTGTTTTTT. This sequence encodes CASSPRSQGNTGELFF. The chain carries TRBV7-8 and TRBJ2-2; D possibly corresponds to TRBD1 (5 bases). The CDR3 has 16 residues. CDR1 and CDR2 from the germline V gene are SGHVS and FQNEAQ. Trimming removed 5 bases at V and 1 base at J, with 14 bases between.

V and J are TRBV9 and TRBJ2-7; no firm D call. Germline V lookup: CDR1 SGDLS, CDR2 YYNGEE. The CDR3 sequence is 12 residues long. V lost 1 base and J 7 bases, leaving 9 bases between the germline ends. The CDR3 DNA reads as TGTGCCAGCAGCGTATCGTCCGGGGAGCAGTACTTC. Translating gives CASSVSSGEQYF.

This clonotype has a handful of counts. The V call is TRBV19, the J call TRBJ1-4, with D maybe TRBD1 (5 bases). The germline CDR1 and CDR2 sequences are LNHDA and SQIVND (reference sequence). The CDR3 extends over 16 amino acids. Trimming stripped 5 bases from V and 4 bases from J, with 17 bases between. The DNA for the CDR3 is TGTGCCAGTAGTTCATCAATCGGGGGAAATAATGAAAAACTGTTTTTT. Translation: CASSSSIGGNNEKLFF.

In DNA, the CDR3 is TGTGCCAGCAGATCCGGGACTTTTAATGAAAAACTGTTTTTT. Its protein product is CASRSGTFNEKLFF. V gene TRBV28 combines with J gene TRBJ1-4; possible D gene TRBD1, 5 bases. V was shortened by 6 bases and J by 4 bases, with 12 bases between the two germline ends. Germline CDR1 reads MDHEN; CDR2 reads SYDVKM. The CDR3 contains 14 residues.

The gene calls are TRBV12-3 or TRBV12-4 and TRBJ2-2; the D gene is possibly TRBD1 (5 bases). The germline V and J ends were trimmed by 5 bases and 6 bases, with 19 bases remaining between them. The CDR3 spans 16 residues. DNA of the CDR3: TGTGCCAGCAGTCCCAGGGTGGTAAGTTCCGCCGGGGAGCTGTTTTTT. Its translation: CASSPRVVSSAGELFF.

The table lists this clonotype with many counts. The chain couples TRBV6-1 to TRBJ2-5; 10 bases are shared with TRBD2. V trimming: 0 bases; J trimming: 2 bases; junction bases outside the gene matches: 0. This CDR3 comprises 15 residues. Germline CDR1 reads MNHNS; CDR2 reads SASEGT. CDR3 sequence reads: CASSEASGGQETQYF. CDR3 in DNA: TGTGCCAGCAGTGAAGCTAGCGGGGGGCAAGAGACCCAGTACTTC.

V is TRBV10-1 and J is TRBJ2-1, with D possibly being TRBD1 (6 bases). In germline, CDR1 is WNHNN, CDR2 SYGVQD (reference sequence). The CDR3 extends over 16 amino acids. The V end was cut by 0 bases, the J end by 6 bases, with 15 bases between. The CDR3 nucleotides are TGCGCCAGCAGTGAGTCTCGAGACCTCAGGGGCAATGAGCAGTTCTTC. Its translation: CASSESRDLRGNEQFF.